These 10 T cell receptor beta chains share one sample of origin, sequenced in a study of CD8 T cells in Susac syndrome (dated by TCRdb to between 2018 and 2021). The receptor library was made with the immunoSEQ multiplex PCR assay. RNA was extracted using the RNeasy kit, and roughly 0.5 to 1 microgram was reverse transcribed with random hexamers. The raw public reads went through TCRdb reprocessing: fastp at Q25, MiXCR clone calling, in-frame beta chains kept. Each record represents a unique CDR3 protein, reported with the most common genes and DNA among its rows. This sample lists 200,000 to 300,000 distinct CDR3 sequences; approximately 95% were detected once. 0.1% of the sample is taken by the ten largest. Sequenced sample: CD4+ T cells from PBMCs. The source of these receptors is a human donor with Susac syndrome.

V and J are TRBV5-6 and TRBJ1-2; D uncertain. Germline loops: CDR1 SGHDT, CDR2 YYEEEE. The CDR3 has 11 amino acids. Trimming left V 4 bases short and J 10 bases short, with 11 bases between. CDR3 loop: CASSPEIDYTF. The CDR3 region has the DNA TGTGCCAGCAGCCCTGAGATTGACTACACCTTC.

This chain joins TRBV20-1 and TRBJ2-7; D unresolved. CDR3 length equals 13 residues. Trimming left V 4 bases short and J 1 base short, with 11 bases between. CDR1 is DFQATT and CDR2 is SNEGSKA in the germline V gene (reference sequence). The CDR3 DNA sequence: TGCAGTGCTACGTCGACGGAATCCTACGAGCAGTACTTC. Encoded protein: CSATSTESYEQYF.

The chain combines TRBV25-1 with TRBJ1-1, with D tentatively TRBD1 (5 bases). The CDR3 is 15 residues long. V was trimmed by 4 bases and J by 3 bases, leaving 15 bases between them. Germline-derived CDR1 and CDR2 are MGHDK and SYGVNS. The CDR3 loop reads CASSGRAVGHTEAFF. CDR3 nucleotides: TGTGCCAGCAGTGGCCGGGCCGTGGGGCACACTGAAGCTTTCTTT.

The J gene is TRBJ1-5, the V gene TRBV19; unclear D gene. This CDR3 has 14 residues. V lost 8 bases and J lost 0, with 11 bases in between. Germline-derived CDR1 and CDR2 are LNHDA and SQIVND (reference sequence). CDR3 sequence: CASFGRYSNQPQHF. The CDR3 nucleotides read TGTGCCAGTTTTGGAAGATATAGCAATCAGCCCCAGCATTTT.

V gene TRBV5-1 combines with J gene TRBJ2-3; 13 bases map to TRBD2. CDR1 and CDR2 (germline): SGHRS, YFSETQ. V lost 4 bases, J lost 4 bases, and 6 bases stayed unmatched. The CDR3 consists of 16 residues. The CDR3 is CASSAQLAGGPDTQYF. For the CDR3, the DNA is TGCGCCAGCAGCGCACAACTAGCGGGAGGGCCAGATACGCAGTATTTT.

The rearrangement links TRBV2 to TRBJ2-1; maybe TRBD2 (6 bases). V shed 11 bases and J shed 0 bases, with 11 bases lying between them. CDR1 is SNHLY and CDR2 is FYNNEI in the germline V gene. The CDR3 is made up of 13 amino acids. The CDR3 DNA is TGTGCCGGCGACGGGGGCTCCTACAATGAGCAGTTCTTC. This sequence encodes CAGDGGSYNEQFF.

The chain recombines TRBV28 with TRBJ2-2; 8 positions match TRBD1. This CDR3 has 16 residues. V was pared by 3 bases and J by 2 bases, with 5 bases of the junction left unmatched. The germline V gene encodes CDR1 MDHEN and CDR2 SYDVKM. CDR3 residues: CASSLLTGANTGELFF. The CDR3 DNA reads TGTGCCAGCAGTTTGTTGACAGGGGCAAACACCGGGGAGCTGTTTTTT.

The J gene is TRBJ1-2, the V gene TRBV18; the D is unclear. This CDR3 contains 14 residues. V lost 7 bases, J lost 5 bases, and 17 bases lay in between. Germline V gives CDR1 KGHSH, CDR2 LQKENI. The CDR3 DNA is TGTGCCAGCTTACTCTCCTCCAAGTCGTATGGCTACACCTTC. It codes for CASLLSSKSYGYTF.

The chain has TRBV30 and TRBJ2-2; TRBD2 aligns across 9 bases. The CDR3 is 13 amino acids. Germline CDR1 is GTSNPN and CDR2 is SVGIG (reference sequence). The junction had 4 bases not matched to a gene; V was cut back by 4 bases and J by 7 bases. The CDR3 DNA is TGTGCCTGGACCGCTAGCGGGATCGGGGAGCTGTTTTTT. This translates into CAWTASGIGELFF.

The chain combines TRBV6-1 with TRBJ1-2; 8 bases are shared with TRBD1. With V trimmed by 4 bases and J by 6 bases, 4 bases remained unmatched. CDR1 is MNHNS and CDR2 is SASEGT in the germline V gene. The CDR3 runs to 13 residues. The CDR3 coding sequence is TGTGCCAGCAGTGCTACGGACAGGGATGGCTACACCTTC. This encodes CASSATDRDGYTF.